This is a list of T cell receptor beta chains from one sample in a study of spatial heterogeneity in lung cancer. TCRdb analysed the 5' RACE reads with MiXCR anew, one entry per CDR3 protein. The table includes about 94,000 distinct CDR3 sequences, approximately 19% detected once. The sample in question was PBMCs, obtained at follow-up. Every receptor here comes from a male donor with early-stage non-small cell lung cancer. Both conserved end residues are part of each CDR3. Fields, in order: J gene, V gene, CDR3 protein.

J: TRBJ2-4
V: TRBV23-1
CDR3: CASSRKGNKNIQYF

J: TRBJ1-2
V: TRBV20-1
CDR3: CSAPRDTRGYGYTF

J: TRBJ2-1
V: TRBV6-7
CDR3: CASSYSFPPGGNEQFF

J: TRBJ1-3
V: TRBV6-5
CDR3: CASRGARTSGNTIYF

J: TRBJ1-2
V: TRBV5-6
CDR3: CASSLAHGGYTF

J: TRBJ1-5
V: TRBV7-6
CDR3: CASSRMTGSNQPQHF

J: TRBJ2-3
V: TRBV5-1
CDR3: CASSLEGTSATDTQYF

J: TRBJ1-5
V: TRBV6-5
CDR3: CASSSTGGLIRNQPQHF

J: TRBJ2-7
V: TRBV2
CDR3: CASSEAGPAGVYEQYF

J: TRBJ2-2
V: TRBV3-1
CDR3: CASSQGTLTGELFF

J: TRBJ1-2
V: TRBV4-1
CDR3: CASSQSGQGNYGYTF

J: TRBJ2-3
V: TRBV15
CDR3: CATSRVVSAGTDTQYF

J: TRBJ2-1
V: TRBV3-1
CDR3: CASSPSGRDYNEQFF

J: TRBJ2-1
V: TRBV29-1
CDR3: CSVPYEGEQFF

J: TRBJ2-2
V: TRBV6-2/TRBV6-3
CDR3: CASSGTDEGPGELFF

J: TRBJ2-1
V: TRBV2
CDR3: CASSSGTGRREQFF

J: TRBJ2-1
V: TRBV20-1
CDR3: CSARDRGVLAGEGNEQFF

J: TRBJ2-2
V: TRBV5-1
CDR3: CASSPDGSNTGELFF

J: TRBJ1-5
V: TRBV19
CDR3: CASTSASLSNQPQHF

J: TRBJ2-7
V: TRBV6-5
CDR3: CASTLPGAREQYF

J: TRBJ2-3
V: TRBV7-9
CDR3: CASSKGLAGLRTDTQYF

J: TRBJ2-4
V: TRBV27
CDR3: CASSPVGRDIQYF

J: TRBJ1-2
V: TRBV19
CDR3: CASGGDRQRIYTF

J: TRBJ2-3
V: TRBV7-3
CDR3: CASSLTRDSDTQYF

J: TRBJ2-2
V: TRBV5-1
CDR3: CASSLAGDSTGELFF

J: TRBJ2-1
V: TRBV6-2/TRBV6-3
CDR3: CASSYWTSGIPNEQFF

J: TRBJ2-3
V: TRBV24-1
CDR3: CATSDPGQSTDTQYF

J: TRBJ1-2
V: TRBV20-1
CDR3: CSASPHGYTF

J: TRBJ1-5
V: TRBV20-1
CDR3: CSARGDRAGRQPQHF

J: TRBJ1-4
V: TRBV5-1
CDR3: CASSLSGAGEKLFF

J: TRBJ2-4
V: TRBV29-1
CDR3: CSAGPGTGIIQYF

J: TRBJ1-6
V: TRBV7-9
CDR3: CASSLLASPLHF

J: TRBJ2-5
V: TRBV20-1
CDR3: CSASLAGAVPETQYF

J: TRBJ2-1
V: TRBV3-1
CDR3: CASTSWASKTNEQFF

J: TRBJ2-7
V: TRBV6-5
CDR3: CASSYNRGPGYEQYF

J: TRBJ2-7
V: TRBV7-2
CDR3: CASSSRMEQYF

J: TRBJ2-3
V: TRBV9
CDR3: CASSVALAGTDTQCF

J: TRBJ2-1
V: TRBV28
CDR3: CASNPSLASNEQFF

J: TRBJ2-4
V: TRBV19
CDR3: CASSIDVTLPQVGKNIQYF

J: TRBJ1-2
V: TRBV6-5
CDR3: CASSYLSGADYGYTF